The next 14 T cell receptor beta chains were all read from a single sample in a study of T-cell memory formation after mild COVID-19. TCRdb re-analysed the 5' RACE reads in MiXCR, keeping a single row per CDR3 protein. Of fewer than 300,000 distinct CDR3 sequences in the sample, over 15% were seen once. The sample consisted of PBMCs or a T cell subset sorted from them (not recorded which). Source of these receptors: a man aged 18-30 years who had mild COVID-19 (a few samples of this study predate the infection). Cell type and time point are not known.

This clonotype showed up many times. The chain links TRBV24-1 to TRBJ2-1; 8 bases fit TRBD2. The germline CDR1 and CDR2 sequences are KGHDR and SFDVKD. This CDR3 has 16 amino acids. V dropped 1 base and J dropped 3; count of bases not matched to a gene: 4. CDR3 nucleotide sequence: TGTGCCACCAGTGATTTCGGGGGGGCAGGCTACAATGAGCAGTTCTTC. Translating it yields CATSDFGGAGYNEQFF.

J is TRBJ1-2 and V is TRBV5-1; D is unresolved. Germline CDR1 SGHRS, CDR2 YFSETQ. This CDR3 has 13 amino acids. Trimming stripped 4 bases from V and 8 bases from J, with 15 bases between. This CDR3 is CASSPGQAEGYTF. The CDR3 DNA follows: TGCGCCAGCAGCCCTGGCCAGGCGGAGGGCTACACCTTC.

This rearrangement joins TRBV7-9 to TRBJ2-1; 9 nucleotides agree with TRBD1. Per the germline V gene, CDR1 is SEHNR and CDR2 is FQNEAQ (reference sequence). V shed 2 bases and J 4 bases; nucleotides not matched to a gene: 9. This CDR3 region has 17 residues. In DNA form, the CDR3 reads TGTGCCAGCAGCTTACTCCCGGGACAGGGAACATACAATGAGCAGTTCTTC. This gives the protein CASSLLPGQGTYNEQFF. Combining the CDR3 with reference TRBV7-9 and TRBJ2-1 gives the whole variable domain DTGVSQNPRHKITKRGQNVTFRCDPISEHNRLYWYRQTLGQGPEFLTYFQNEAQLEKSRLLSDRFSAERPKGSFSTLEIQRTEQGDSAMYLCASSLLPGQGTYNEQFFGPGTRLTVL.

This clonotype was recorded at least ten times. The rearrangement links TRBV5-5 to TRBJ2-1, with a possible D match to TRBD1 (6 bases). The V gene's germline CDR1 is SGHKS and CDR2 YYEKEE (reference sequence). Trimming cost V 3 bases and J 4 bases, with 14 bases left between them. The CDR3 loop spans 15 amino acids. CDR3 in DNA: TGTGCCAGCAGCTCACAGGGTTTTCAGTACAATGAGCAGTTCTTC. It is translated as CASSSQGFQYNEQFF.

This clonotype was observed a few times. The chain recombines TRBV7-3 with TRBJ1-1; 8 nucleotides line up with TRBD1. V shed 4 bases, J shed 0 bases, and the junction held 7 bases outside the gene matches. CDR3 length: 16 amino acids. Looked up from germline, CDR1 is SGHTA and CDR2 is FQGTGA. The CDR3 nucleotides read TGTGCCAGCAGCTGGGGGACAGGATTGATGAACACTGAAGCTTTCTTT. Encoded protein: CASSWGTGLMNTEAFF.

This clonotype was detected only a few times. The chain recombines TRBV4-2 with TRBJ2-1; TRBD2 aligns across 12 bases. Germline loops: CDR1 LGHNA, CDR2 YNFKEQ. The CDR3 spans 19 residues. V trimming: 0 bases; J trimming: 5 bases; junction bases outside the gene matches: 11. The CDR3 is CASSQDSRLAGGLNNEQFF. As DNA, the CDR3 is TGTGCCAGCAGCCAAGATTCTCGGCTAGCGGGGGGGCTGAACAATGAGCAGTTCTTC.

The chain carries TRBV7-2 and TRBJ1-1; 9 nucleotides line up with TRBD1. The junction had 0 bases not matched to a gene; V was cut back by 4 bases and J by 6 bases. Germline V gives CDR1 SGHTA, CDR2 FQGNSA. This CDR3 is 12 amino acids long. The CDR3 DNA reads TGTGCCAGCAGCTGGACAGGGGCTGAAGCTTTCTTT. Translated, it gives CASSWTGAEAFF.

This chain connects TRBV29-1 to TRBJ1-1; no clear D. The germline V gene encodes CDR1 SQVTM and CDR2 ANQGSEA. CDR3 length: 13 residues. Trimming took 4 bases from V and 1 from J, leaving 10 bases between them. This chain's CDR3 is CSVAPGRNTEAFF. Written as DNA, the CDR3 is TGCAGCGTTGCCCCCGGGAGGAACACTGAAGCTTTCTTT.

This clonotype was detected a few times. The rearrangement joins TRBV7-8 to TRBJ2-5, with 9 bases identical to TRBD1. CDR3 length: 15 amino acids. CDR1 SGHVS and CDR2 FQNEAQ come from the germline V gene. J gave up 4 bases and V 2 bases, and 5 bases lay outside the gene matches. CDR3 loop: CASSLITGGRETQYF. The CDR3 region has the DNA TGTGCCAGCAGCTTAATAACAGGGGGCAGAGAGACCCAGTACTTC.

This clonotype was found a few times. The J gene is TRBJ1-5, the V gene TRBV12-3 or TRBV12-4, with a tentative D call TRBD1 (6 bases). The length of the CDR3 is 14 residues. The ends were cut back, 6 bases at V and 9 bases at J, with 18 bases in the middle. The CDR3 DNA sequence: TGTGCCAGCAGGCGGGACATCTTGATCCCGCCCCAGCATTTT. Amino acids: CASRRDILIPPQHF.

The rearrangement links TRBV7-2 to TRBJ1-2, with D possibly being TRBD1 (5 bases). The CDR3 runs to 12 residues. The germline V and J ends were trimmed by 5 bases and 6 bases, with 10 bases remaining between them. Germline CDR1 reads SGHTA; CDR2 reads FQGNSA. CDR3 DNA: TGTGCCAGCAGCCCTTTGGGGCATGGCTACACCTTC. This encodes CASSPLGHGYTF.

This clonotype was counted a few times. The rearrangement links TRBV5-1 to TRBJ1-2, with D possibly being TRBD1 (5 bases). Germline values: CDR1 SGHRS, CDR2 YFSETQ. The CDR3 is 15 residues long. V shed 0 bases and J shed 8 bases, with 17 bases lying between them. CDR3 protein: CASSLEAQGSLGYTF. The CDR3 DNA reads TGCGCCAGCAGCTTGGAGGCCCAGGGTTCGTTAGGCTACACCTTC. The entire variable domain, with the rest obtained from reference TRBV5-1 and TRBJ1-2, is as follows: KAGVTQTPRYLIKTRGQQVTLSCSPISGHRSVSWYQQTPGQGLQFLFEYFSETQRNKGNFPGRFSGRQFSNSRSEMNVSTLELGDSALYLCASSLEAQGSLGYTFGSGTRLTVV.

This clonotype was detected a few times. The chain is built from TRBV29-1 and TRBJ2-3; 8 bases are shared with TRBD1. The CDR3 sequence is 13 residues long. With 7 bases clipped from V and 0 bases from J, the junction kept 3 bases outside the gene matches. Per the germline V gene, CDR1 is SQVTM and CDR2 is ANQGSEA. The DNA for the CDR3 is TGCAGCGACCGACAGGGGAGCACAGATACGCAGTATTTT. This sequence encodes CSDRQGSTDTQYF.

V gene TRBV7-9 combines with J gene TRBJ1-5; 8 bases fit TRBD1. J gave up 2 bases and V 5 bases, and 8 bases lay outside the gene matches. The V gene's germline CDR1 is SEHNR and CDR2 FQNEAQ (reference sequence). This CDR3 comprises 16 residues. The CDR3 here is CASSTDRGKGNQPQHF. The CDR3 bases are TGTGCCAGCAGCACAGACAGGGGCAAAGGCAATCAGCCCCAGCATTTT.